The clone carrying this T cell receptor (beta chain) was recorded once. The entry originates in a study of blood T cell repertoires in COVID-19. Turning to the study itself: PBMCs, B-cell-depleted T cells, or T cells provided the cDNA or gDNA that made up the material.

The V gene's germline CDR1 is MNHNY and CDR2 SVGAGI (reference sequence). The CDR3 spans 15 residues. V lost 5 bases to trimming and J lost 6 bases; unmatched junction nucleotides: 4. Original processing methods: Amplifying reference gene primers gave estimates of nucleated cell counts. Profiling relied on immunoSEQ multiplex PCR, and the TCRdb table lists in-frame clones only, not all of them. The V and J calls and clone size come from that table; D and trimming were worked out from the DNA. This table has 450,000 or so clones, 75% to 90% appearing once. The rearrangement uses TRBV6-6 and TRBJ2-1; 13 bases are a match to TRBD2. The TCR originated in a man younger than 35 with COVID-19, enrolled during active disease. Sequenced material: peripheral blood. The CDR3 region has the DNA TGTGCCAGCAGTAGACTAGCGGGAGGTACCAATGAGCAGTTCTTC. Translated, it gives CASSRLAGGTNEQFF.